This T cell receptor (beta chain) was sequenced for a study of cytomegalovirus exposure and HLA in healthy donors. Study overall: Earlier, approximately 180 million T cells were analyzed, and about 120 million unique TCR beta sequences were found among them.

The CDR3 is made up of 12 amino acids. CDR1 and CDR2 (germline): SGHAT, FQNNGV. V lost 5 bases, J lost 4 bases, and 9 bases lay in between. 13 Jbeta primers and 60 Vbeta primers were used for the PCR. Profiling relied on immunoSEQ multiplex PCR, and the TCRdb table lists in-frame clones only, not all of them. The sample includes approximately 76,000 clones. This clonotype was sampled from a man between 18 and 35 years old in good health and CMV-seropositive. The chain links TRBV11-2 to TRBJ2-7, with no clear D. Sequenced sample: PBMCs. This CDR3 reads CASSNKPYEQYF. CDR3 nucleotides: TGTGCCAGCAGCAATAAGCCGTACGAGCAGTACTTC.